Listed below are T cell receptor beta chains from one sample, sequenced in a study of T cells in Graves' hyperthyroidism and ophthalmopathy. One entry per CDR3 protein results from TCRdb running MiXCR on the multiplex PCR reads. The data show around 520,000 distinct CDR3 sequences, around 15% seen once. The sequencing input was blood. Every receptor here comes from a middle-aged woman with Graves' hyperthyroidism. CDR3s include the opening cysteine and the closing phenylalanine or tryptophan. Fields, in order: J gene, D gene, clone size, V gene, CDR3 protein, CDR3 DNA. The D gene is left open where the match is weak. Some rows mark clone size as missing; the rest say once, few, many or name a class of expanded clone.

j_call: TRBJ2-7
d_call: NA
clone_size: many
v_call: TRBV27
cdr3_aa: CASSSSGAPVWDEQYF
cdr3_nt: TGTGCCAGCAGTTCCTCCGGGGCCCCGGTTTGGGACGAGCAGTACTTC

j_call: TRBJ1-2
d_call: NA
clone_size: many
v_call: TRBV28
cdr3_aa: CASSVRVVGRYTF
cdr3_nt: TGTGCCAGCAGCGTCAGGGTTGTCGGTCGCTACACCTTC

j_call: TRBJ1-1
d_call: TRBD1
clone_size: many
v_call: TRBV29-1
cdr3_aa: CSVLIGTGWTEAFF
cdr3_nt: TGCAGCGTGCTGATCGGGACAGGGTGGACTGAAGCTTTCTTT

j_call: TRBJ1-1
d_call: NA
clone_size: many
v_call: TRBV30
cdr3_aa: CAWGTHINTEAFF
cdr3_nt: TGTGCCTGGGGGACCCACATAAACACTGAAGCTTTCTTT

j_call: TRBJ1-5
d_call: NA
clone_size: NA
v_call: TRBV4-1
cdr3_aa: CASSQAWTRDSNQPQHF
cdr3_nt: TGCGCCAGCAGCCAAGCATGGACCCGTGATAGCAATCAGCCCCAGCATTTT

j_call: TRBJ1-1
d_call: NA
clone_size: many
v_call: TRBV2
cdr3_aa: CASRGLMNTEAFF
cdr3_nt: TGTGCCAGCAGGGGACTCATGAACACTGAAGCTTTCTTT

j_call: TRBJ1-1
d_call: TRBD1
clone_size: many
v_call: TRBV3-1
cdr3_aa: CASSQGGTGDAFF
cdr3_nt: TGTGCCAGCAGCCAAGGGGGGACAGGGGACGCTTTCTTT

j_call: TRBJ1-1
d_call: NA
clone_size: few
v_call: TRBV5-1
cdr3_aa: CASSYNMNTEAFF
cdr3_nt: TGCGCCAGCAGCTACAACATGAACACTGAAGCTTTCTTT

j_call: TRBJ2-7
d_call: TRBD2
clone_size: many
v_call: TRBV27
cdr3_aa: CASSSRLAVPSYEQYF
cdr3_nt: TGTGCCAGCAGTTCGCGACTAGCGGTCCCCTCCTACGAGCAGTACTTC

j_call: TRBJ2-2
d_call: TRBD2
clone_size: NA
v_call: TRBV5-1
cdr3_aa: CASRGTRLGTGELFF
cdr3_nt: TGCGCCAGCCGAGGGACTAGACTTGGCACCGGGGAGCTGTTTTTT

j_call: TRBJ1-1
d_call: NA
clone_size: many
v_call: TRBV2
cdr3_aa: CASSEANGNTEAFF
cdr3_nt: TGTGCCAGCAGTGAAGCAAACGGGAACACTGAAGCTTTCTTT

j_call: TRBJ1-1
d_call: NA
clone_size: few
v_call: TRBV29-1
cdr3_aa: CSVLDTPDTEAFF
cdr3_nt: TGCAGCGTCTTGGACACCCCGGACACTGAAGCTTTCTTT

j_call: TRBJ1-5
d_call: NA
clone_size: NA
v_call: TRBV18
cdr3_aa: CASSPDRSNQLQHF
cdr3_nt: TGTGCCAGCTCACCAGACCGTAGCAATCAGCTCCAGCATTTT